This TCR beta chain was sequenced for a study of vaccination and CD4 T cells after COVID-19. Whole-study context: Spike peptides, overlapping and drawn from SARS-CoV-2, HCoV-NL63, HCoV-OC43 and HCoV-229E, were used to stimulate cells.

This clonotype has more than one count but fewer than ten. The antigen is not known. J lost 8 bases, V lost 2 bases, and 3 bases had no gene match. Germline V gene data show CDR1 as MRHNA and CDR2 as SNTAGT. This CDR3 is 15 amino acids long. Cultured CD4+ T cells had their DNA profiled by the Oncomine TCR Beta short-read assay. TCRdb re-derived calls from the PCR reads in MiXCR, one entry per CDR3 protein. This sample carries about 20,000 distinct CDR3 sequences, around 50% of them seen once, and the ten largest clones take approximately 9.2%. Treatment defined: roughly 11-day PBMC culture with coronavirus spike peptide pools or control peptides (ViraFEST assay). Study-level findings and limits: Relatively few convalescent patients were studied; early post-infection timepoints were not included.

Specimen: CD4+ T cells from blood, cultured in vitro. The V gene is TRBV6-4, the J gene TRBJ2-3; 14 nucleotides line up with TRBD2. This sequence was found in a human donor who had recovered from COVID-19. Written as DNA, the CDR3 is TGTGCCAGCAGTGACGTGGGACTAGCGGGAGTTACGCAGTATTTT. It codes for CASSDVGLAGVTQYF.